This T cell receptor (beta chain) derives from a study of technical replicates of blood from a handful of donors listed by TCRdb under 2017. In regard to this clone: Its recognized antigen is unknown. Per-base quality was not reported, and no clone a single base away is much larger than it.

Library construction relied on the immunoSEQ multiplex PCR assay. This is the immuneACCESS table as TCRdb keeps it, with only in-frame sequences that have V and J called. A part of the clones is gone; compared with another copy, unresolved V genes explain less than half, and the rest is unexplained. This sample has tens of thousands of clones in its table, and about 90% of those were observed once. Clones ranked in the top ten supply 0.25% to 0.35% of the sample. The CDR3 goes from the cysteine to the phenylalanine over 14 residues. Kept here is only the CDR3 DNA, which spans 42 bases and is read in frame from base 1.

The chain uses TRBV21-1 and TRBJ2-5; the D call of TRBD1 is as the table states it, not checked on the DNA. TRBV21-1 has pseudogene status. This receptor was obtained from a human donor in good health. Sequencing used T cells isolated from PBMCs. This receptor has the CDR3 CASRNRGRGETQYF. The nucleotides read TGTGCCAGCAGGAACAGGGGGCGAGGAGAGACCCAGTACTTC.